Following are 25 T cell receptor beta chains from one sample sequenced in a study of T cells after yellow fever vaccination (dated 2019 in TCRdb). The treatment or condition label here, explained by the study, means: live attenuated yellow fever vaccine strain. Library generation was performed with 5' RACE. Sequencing relied on an Illumina NovaSeq 6000. The public reads were reanalyzed by TCRdb: fastp trimming at Q25, MiXCR alignment, in-frame beta chains only. Each entry is one CDR3 protein sequence, shown with its most common DNA and genes. This sample has a few hundred thousand distinct CDR3 sequences in its table, and about 5.2% of those were observed once. Jointly, the top ten make up less than 3.5% of the sample. Sequencing used CD4+ T cells sorted from PBMCs, obtained on the day of the yellow fever booster vaccination. All receptors come from a young man who received the YFV17D yellow fever vaccine.

In this sample, this clonotype turned up a few times. The rearrangement uses TRBV15 and TRBJ1-4; 9 bases fit TRBD1. The trim removed 0 bases at V and 8 bases at J, leaving 13 bases unmatched. The CDR3 consists of 18 residues. Germline V gene lookup returns CDR1 LNHNV and CDR2 YYDKDF (reference sequence). Written as DNA, the CDR3 is TGTGCCACCAGCAGAGATAGATCTCAGGGGACAGGGTTCGAAAAACTGTTTTTT. Translated: CATSRDRSQGTGFEKLFF.

The table lists this clonotype with many counts. This chain uses TRBV5-1 with TRBJ2-3; D unclear. CDR3 size: 14 residues. Germline V gene sequence: CDR1 SGHRS, CDR2 YFSETQ. V was pared by 3 bases and J by 2 bases, with 10 bases between. The CDR3 here is CASSYPAPTDTQYF. The CDR3 nucleotides read TGCGCCAGCAGCTATCCGGCCCCCACAGATACGCAGTATTTT. Together with reference TRBV5-1 and TRBJ2-3, the CDR3 gives the full variable domain: KAGVTQTPRYLIKTRGQQVTLSCSPISGHRSVSWYQQTPGQGLQFLFEYFSETQRNKGNFPGRFSGRQFSNSRSEMNVSTLELGDSALYLCASSYPAPTDTQYFGPGTRLTVL.

The rearrangement links TRBV25-1 to TRBJ1-5; D is possibly TRBD1 (6 bases). The CDR3 totals 13 residues. The germline V gene encodes CDR1 MGHDK and CDR2 SYGVNS. V lost 4 bases and J 4 bases, leaving 8 bases between the germline ends. The CDR3 nucleotides read TGTGCCAGCAGTGGACAGGCAAATCAGCCCCAGCATTTT. It yields the protein CASSGQANQPQHF.

This clonotype was observed many times. The rearrangement uses TRBV11-2 and TRBJ2-1; no firm D call. This CDR3 contains 13 residues. Trimming took 5 bases from V and 8 from J, leaving 13 bases between them. Germline CDR1 reads SGHAT; CDR2 reads FQNNGV. CDR3 protein: CASSERLVDEQFF. The DNA of the CDR3 is TGTGCCAGCAGCGAAAGATTGGTCGATGAGCAGTTCTTC.

This clonotype was counted between two and nine times. The chain combines TRBV4-2 with TRBJ2-1, with TRBD2 matching over 14 bases. Germline V gene data show CDR1 as LGHNA and CDR2 as YNFKEQ. V shed 3 bases and J 8 bases; nucleotides not matched to a gene: 3. The CDR3 spans 15 residues. The CDR3 region has the DNA TGTGCCAGCAGCCACGGGACTAGCGGGGGCGATGAGCAGTTCTTC. Protein: CASSHGTSGGDEQFF.

The genes are TRBV9 and TRBJ2-6; D possibly matches TRBD1 or TRBD2 (5 bases each). The ends were cut back, 2 bases at V and 2 bases at J, with 20 bases in the middle. The CDR3 loop spans 19 amino acids. The V gene's germline CDR1 is SGDLS and CDR2 YYNGEE. CDR3 sequence reads: CASSVLSGWWGTGANVLTF. The CDR3, as DNA: TGTGCCAGCAGCGTCCTTAGTGGTTGGTGGGGGACTGGGGCCAACGTCCTGACTTTC.

This clonotype has at least ten counts. The chain uses TRBV29-1 and TRBJ1-2; 11 bases align to TRBD1. V gave up 8 bases and J gave up 4 bases; unmatched junction bases: 3. Germline assignment: CDR1 SQVTM and CDR2 ANQGSEA. The CDR3 has 12 residues. DNA for the CDR3: TGCAGCTCCGGGACAGGGGGCTATGGCTACACCTTC. Translating it yields CSSGTGGYGYTF.

This chain links TRBV2 with TRBJ1-3; D might be TRBD1 (6 bases). Trimming left V 7 bases short and J 4 bases short, with 11 bases between. Germline V gene lookup returns CDR1 SNHLY and CDR2 FYNNEI. This CDR3 has 13 residues. In DNA, the CDR3 is TGTGCCAGCACCCGGGACACCGGAAACACCATATATTTT. The encoded protein is CASTRDTGNTIYF.

This clonotype has more than one count but fewer than ten. J is TRBJ1-4 and V is TRBV18; unclear D gene. The germline gives CDR1 KGHSH, CDR2 LQKENI. There are 15 residues in the CDR3. Deletions cut 3 bases from V and 4 bases from J, with 12 bases between. CDR3 region: CASSPSRSFNEKLFF. In DNA form, the CDR3 reads TGTGCCAGCTCACCGAGCAGAAGCTTTAATGAAAAACTGTTTTTT.

This clonotype has at least ten counts. This chain connects TRBV7-2 to TRBJ2-3, with D perhaps matching TRBD1 (7 bases). Looked up from germline, CDR1 is SGHTA and CDR2 is FQGNSA. V gave up 5 bases and J gave up 0 bases, with 15 bases separating them. The length of the CDR3 is 16 residues. The DNA of the CDR3 is TGTGCCAGCAGCCGCGGAGGGGGCCCTAGCACAGATACGCAGTATTTT. Residues: CASSRGGGPSTDTQYF.

This clonotype was counted at least ten times. V usage is TRBV25-1 and J usage is TRBJ2-7; D possibly uses TRBD1 or TRBD2 (5 bases each). In germline, CDR1 is MGHDK, CDR2 SYGVNS. CDR3 length: 13 amino acids. V was shortened by 4 bases and J by 2 bases, with 9 bases between the two germline ends. CDR3 loop: CASSGREPYEQYF. CDR3 DNA: TGTGCCAGCAGTGGCAGGGAGCCCTACGAGCAGTACTTC.

The chain couples TRBV7-2 to TRBJ2-5; D gene uncertain. The germline V gene encodes CDR1 SGHTA and CDR2 FQGNSA. The CDR3 runs to 17 residues. V was pared by 7 bases and J by 5 bases, with 26 bases between. As DNA, the CDR3 is TGTGCCAGCACCCTAAGTGCCATCCGGGCCCTACATGAGACCCAGTACTTC. It yields the protein CASTLSAIRALHETQYF.

This clonotype came up many times. The CDR3 nucleotides are TGTGCCAGCAACCGGGTGAGCGGGGCGGGCACAGATACGCAGTATTTT. This codes for CASNRVSGAGTDTQYF. V gene TRBV9 combines with J gene TRBJ2-3; 7 bases align to TRBD2. CDR3 length equals 16 residues. Unmatched junction bases numbered 11, after V lost 6 bases and J lost 1 base. CDR1 is SGDLS and CDR2 is YYNGEE in the germline V gene.

The chain is built from TRBV2 and TRBJ2-4, with D maybe TRBD2 (5 bases). V shed 0 bases and J shed 8 bases, with 11 bases lying between them. The CDR3 covers 14 residues. Germline-derived CDR1 and CDR2 are SNHLY and FYNNEI. The chain's CDR3 is CASSEATSYHIQYF. The CDR3 DNA is TGTGCCAGCAGTGAAGCAACTAGTTATCACATTCAGTACTTC.

This clonotype was seen many times. The V and J genes are TRBV6-1 and TRBJ2-2; D is ambiguous. The V gene lost 0 bases and the J gene lost 7 bases, with 12 bases spanning the gap. Germline assignment: CDR1 MNHNS and CDR2 SASEGT. This CDR3 region has 15 residues. CDR3 sequence reads: CASSEAEPVVGELFF. CDR3 bases: TGTGCCAGCAGTGAAGCGGAACCAGTTGTCGGGGAGCTGTTTTTT.

This clonotype was recorded many times. The chain employs TRBV10-2 and TRBJ1-3; D is unresolved. Germline V CDR1 and CDR2: WSHSY, SAAADI. CDR3 length equals 13 residues. Deletions cut 4 bases from V and 4 bases from J, with 8 bases between. In DNA, the CDR3 is TGCGCCAGCAGTGTGACGGAGGGAAACACCATATATTTT. Its protein product is CASSVTEGNTIYF.

This clonotype was seen only a few times. The chain couples TRBV14 to TRBJ2-5, with 8 nucleotides matching TRBD2. With V trimmed by 2 bases and J by 2 bases, 13 bases remained unmatched. Germline-derived CDR1 and CDR2 are SGHDN and FVKESK. This CDR3 is 18 amino acids long. CDR3 sequence reads: CASSQSKRGPYSQETQYF. Written as DNA, the CDR3 is TGTGCCAGCAGCCAATCCAAGCGGGGGCCATATTCTCAAGAGACCCAGTACTTC.

This clonotype was picked up a small number of times. The J gene is TRBJ1-1, the V gene TRBV20-1, with 9 positions matching TRBD1. Looked up from germline, CDR1 is DFQATT and CDR2 is SNEGSKA (reference sequence). J lost 10 bases, V lost 5 bases, and 5 bases had no gene match. The CDR3 is 11 amino acids. The CDR3 bases are TGCAGTGCTCCGGGACAGGGTTCAGCTTTCTTT. Its translation is CSAPGQGSAFF.

This clonotype showed up many times. The chain carries TRBV5-5 and TRBJ1-4; 7 nucleotides match TRBD1. V gave up 3 bases and J gave up 8 bases; unmatched junction bases: 7. This CDR3 spans 14 amino acids. Germline CDR1 SGHKS, CDR2 YYEKEE (reference sequence). CDR3 loop: CASSSGTAAEKLFF. The CDR3 DNA sequence: TGTGCCAGCAGCTCCGGGACAGCTGCGGAAAAACTGTTTTTT. The complete variable domain, with remaining parts taken from reference TRBV5-5 and TRBJ1-4, reads DAGVTQSPTHLIKTRGQQVTLRCSPISGHKSVSWYQQVLGQGPQFIFQYYEKEERGRGNFPDRFSARQFPNYSSELNVNALLLGDSALYLCASSSGTAAEKLFFGSGTQLSVL.

This clonotype was recorded at least ten times. The CDR3 DNA sequence: TGTGCCAGCAGTCTAGGGACAGGCGACCGTGGCTACACCTTC. Amino acid sequence: CASSLGTGDRGYTF. The rearrangement links TRBV3-1 to TRBJ1-2; 8 bases fit TRBD1. The CDR3 spans 14 residues. Per germline, CDR1 LGHDT and CDR2 YNNKEL (reference sequence). After removal of 6 bases from V and 7 bases from J, the junction contained 10 bases not matched to a gene.

The chain employs TRBV28 and TRBJ2-6, with 8 nucleotides matching TRBD1. The CDR3 contains 17 residues. V dropped 4 bases and J dropped 0; count of bases not matched to a gene: 5. The germline gives CDR1 MDHEN, CDR2 SYDVKM. CDR3 in DNA: TGTGCCAGCAGTTCCGGACAGGGTCGCTCTGGGGCCAACGTCCTGACTTTC. Translation gives CASSSGQGRSGANVLTF.

The rearrangement links TRBV15 to TRBJ1-2, with D unresolved. V lost 4 bases and J 2 bases, leaving 5 bases between the germline ends. The germline gives CDR1 LNHNV, CDR2 YYDKDF (reference sequence). The CDR3 runs 12 residues. CDR3 coding DNA: TGTGCCACCAGCAACTTAAACTATGGCTACACCTTC. Translating gives CATSNLNYGYTF.

This clonotype was seen a few times. The gene calls are TRBV21-1 and TRBJ2-1; the D call in the table, TRBD1, was not verified against the DNA. TRBV21-1 counts as a pseudogene. The CDR3 length is 17 residues. The CDR3: CASSKVPGQGSDNEQFF. The CDR3 coding sequence is TGTGCCAGCAGCAAAGTACCGGGACAGGGGTCCGACAATGAGCAGTTCTTC.

The chain combines TRBV4-3 with TRBJ2-2, with D perhaps matching TRBD1 or TRBD2 (5 bases each). V shed 4 bases and J shed 4 bases, with 13 bases lying between them. This CDR3 contains 15 residues. Germline loops: CDR1 LGHNA, CDR2 YSLEER. CDR3 bases: TGCGCCAGCAGCCGGGGGTCTGTGTCCACCGGGGAGCTGTTTTTT. Protein: CASSRGSVSTGELFF.

The chain couples TRBV7-2 to TRBJ1-5; the match to TRBD1 covers 11 bases. Trimming at V came to 4 bases and at J to 1 base, leaving 3 bases not matched to a gene. Germline-derived CDR1 and CDR2 are SGHTA and FQGNSA. The CDR3 has 16 amino acids. CDR3 DNA sequence: TGTGCCAGCAGCTGGACAGGGGGCAGGAGCAATCAGCCCCAGCATTTT. Translated, it gives CASSWTGGRSNQPQHF.